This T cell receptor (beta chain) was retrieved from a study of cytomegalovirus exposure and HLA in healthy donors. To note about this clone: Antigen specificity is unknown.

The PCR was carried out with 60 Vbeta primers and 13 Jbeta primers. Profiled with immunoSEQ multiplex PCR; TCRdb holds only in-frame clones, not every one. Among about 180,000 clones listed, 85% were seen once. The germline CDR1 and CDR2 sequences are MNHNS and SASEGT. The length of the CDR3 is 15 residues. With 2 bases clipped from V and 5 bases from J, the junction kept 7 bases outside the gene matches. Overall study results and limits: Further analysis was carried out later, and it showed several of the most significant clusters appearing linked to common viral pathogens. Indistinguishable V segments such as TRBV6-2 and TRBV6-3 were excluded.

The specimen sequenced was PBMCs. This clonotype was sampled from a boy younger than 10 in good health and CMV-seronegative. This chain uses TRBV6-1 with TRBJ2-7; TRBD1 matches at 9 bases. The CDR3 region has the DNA TGTGCCAGCAGTGAATACGGGACAGGGACTCACGAGCAGTACTTC. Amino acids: CASSEYGTGTHEQYF.